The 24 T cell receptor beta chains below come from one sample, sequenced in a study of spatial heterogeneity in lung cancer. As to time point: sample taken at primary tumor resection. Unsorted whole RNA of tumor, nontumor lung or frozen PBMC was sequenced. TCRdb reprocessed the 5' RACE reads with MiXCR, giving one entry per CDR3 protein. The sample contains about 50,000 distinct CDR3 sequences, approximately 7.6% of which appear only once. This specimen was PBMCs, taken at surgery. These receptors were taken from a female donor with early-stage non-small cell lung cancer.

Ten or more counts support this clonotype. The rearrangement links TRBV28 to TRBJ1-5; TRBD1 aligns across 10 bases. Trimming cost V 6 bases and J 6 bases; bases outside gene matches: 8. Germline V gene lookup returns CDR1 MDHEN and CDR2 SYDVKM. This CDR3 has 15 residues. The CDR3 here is CASRPDRGQGQPQHF. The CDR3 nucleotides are TGTGCCAGCAGACCTGACAGGGGGCAAGGTCAGCCCCAGCATTTT.

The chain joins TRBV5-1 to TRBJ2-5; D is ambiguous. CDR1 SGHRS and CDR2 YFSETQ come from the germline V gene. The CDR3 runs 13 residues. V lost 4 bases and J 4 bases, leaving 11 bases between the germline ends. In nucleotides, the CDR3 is TGCGCCAGCAGCGTGGGAACCGGAGAGACCCAGTACTTC. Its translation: CASSVGTGETQYF. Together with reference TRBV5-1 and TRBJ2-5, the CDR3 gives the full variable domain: KAGVTQTPRYLIKTRGQQVTLSCSPISGHRSVSWYQQTPGQGLQFLFEYFSETQRNKGNFPGRFSGRQFSNSRSEMNVSTLELGDSALYLCASSVGTGETQYFGPGTRLLVL.

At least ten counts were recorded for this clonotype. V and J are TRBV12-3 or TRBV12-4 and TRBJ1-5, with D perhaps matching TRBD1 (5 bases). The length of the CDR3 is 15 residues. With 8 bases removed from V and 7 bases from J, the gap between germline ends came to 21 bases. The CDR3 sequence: CASGLTVGVGQPQHF. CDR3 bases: TGTGCCAGCGGACTGACAGTCGGTGTAGGACAGCCCCAGCATTTT.

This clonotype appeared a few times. Here the CDR3 reads CASSVAGAYNEQFF. The CDR3 DNA sequence: TGTGCCAGCAGCGTAGCAGGGGCGTACAATGAGCAGTTCTTC. This sequence joins TRBV9 and TRBJ2-1; D may be TRBD1 (6 bases). The germline V and J ends were trimmed by 0 bases and 4 bases, with 8 bases remaining between them. CDR1 and CDR2 (germline): SGDLS, YYNGEE. The CDR3 is 14 residues long.

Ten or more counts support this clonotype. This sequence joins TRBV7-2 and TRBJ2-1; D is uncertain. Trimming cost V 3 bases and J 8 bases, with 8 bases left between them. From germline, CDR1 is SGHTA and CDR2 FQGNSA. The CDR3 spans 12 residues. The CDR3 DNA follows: TGTGCCAGCAGCTTGGGTGGCGATGAGCAGTTCTTC. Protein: CASSLGGDEQFF.

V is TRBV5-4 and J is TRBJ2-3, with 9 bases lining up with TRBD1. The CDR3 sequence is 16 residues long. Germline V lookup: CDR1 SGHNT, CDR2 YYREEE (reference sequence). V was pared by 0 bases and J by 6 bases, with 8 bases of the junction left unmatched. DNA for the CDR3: TGTGCCAGCAGCTTGGGGCTTGACAGGGGGACGGATACGCAGTATTTT. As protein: CASSLGLDRGTDTQYF.

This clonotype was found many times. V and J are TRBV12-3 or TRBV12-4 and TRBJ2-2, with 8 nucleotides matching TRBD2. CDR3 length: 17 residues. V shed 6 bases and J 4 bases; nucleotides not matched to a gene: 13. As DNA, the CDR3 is TGTGCCAGCAGCAAAAGCCGTAGCGGGATTAGCACCGGGGAGCTGTTTTTT. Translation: CASSKSRSGISTGELFF.

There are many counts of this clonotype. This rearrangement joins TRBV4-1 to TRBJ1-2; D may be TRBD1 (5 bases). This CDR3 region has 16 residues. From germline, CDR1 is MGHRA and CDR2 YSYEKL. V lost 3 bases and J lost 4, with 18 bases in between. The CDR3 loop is CASSHPLGTDVYGYTF. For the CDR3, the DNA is TGCGCCAGCAGCCATCCCCTGGGGACGGACGTCTATGGCTACACCTTC.

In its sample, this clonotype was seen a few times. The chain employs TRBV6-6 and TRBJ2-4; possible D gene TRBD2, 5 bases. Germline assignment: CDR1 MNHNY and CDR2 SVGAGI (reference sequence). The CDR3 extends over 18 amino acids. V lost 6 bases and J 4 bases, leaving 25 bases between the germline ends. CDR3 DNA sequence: TGTGCCAGCAGCCGCTCGGGATTTTCCGGAGCTAAGAAAAACATTCAGTACTTC. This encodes CASSRSGFSGAKKNIQYF.

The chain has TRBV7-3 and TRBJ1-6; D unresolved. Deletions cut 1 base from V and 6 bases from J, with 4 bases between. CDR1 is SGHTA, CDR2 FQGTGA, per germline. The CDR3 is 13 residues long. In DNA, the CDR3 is TGTGCCAGCAGCTTAAGATCTAATTCACCCCTCCACTTT. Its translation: CASSLRSNSPLHF.

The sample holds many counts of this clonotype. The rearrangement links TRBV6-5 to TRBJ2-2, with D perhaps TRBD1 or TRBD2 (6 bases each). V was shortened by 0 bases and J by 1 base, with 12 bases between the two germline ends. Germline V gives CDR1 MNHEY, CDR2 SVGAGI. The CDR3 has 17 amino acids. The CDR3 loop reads CASSYSEGVLNTGELFF. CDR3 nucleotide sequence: TGTGCCAGCAGTTACTCGGAGGGGGTCCTGAACACCGGGGAGCTGTTTTTT.

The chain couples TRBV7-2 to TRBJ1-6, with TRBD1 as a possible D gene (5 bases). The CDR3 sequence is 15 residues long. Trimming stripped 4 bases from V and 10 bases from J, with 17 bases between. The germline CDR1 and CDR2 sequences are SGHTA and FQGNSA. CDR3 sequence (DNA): TGTGCCAGCAGCTCCGGGGGTTCGAAAACGTCACCCCTCCACTTT. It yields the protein CASSSGGSKTSPLHF.

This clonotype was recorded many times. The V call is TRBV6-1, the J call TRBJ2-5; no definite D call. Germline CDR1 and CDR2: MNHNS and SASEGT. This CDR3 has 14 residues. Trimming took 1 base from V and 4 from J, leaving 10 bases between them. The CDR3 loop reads CASSEVPARETQYF. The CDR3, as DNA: TGTGCCAGCAGTGAAGTGCCAGCCAGAGAGACCCAGTACTTC.

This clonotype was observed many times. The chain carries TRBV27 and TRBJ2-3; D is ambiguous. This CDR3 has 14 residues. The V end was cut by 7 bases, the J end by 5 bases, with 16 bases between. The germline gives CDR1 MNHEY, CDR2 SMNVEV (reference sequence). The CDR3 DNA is TGTGCCAGCATTATTTATCCCGGTGGAGATACGCAGTATTTT. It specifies CASIIYPGGDTQYF.

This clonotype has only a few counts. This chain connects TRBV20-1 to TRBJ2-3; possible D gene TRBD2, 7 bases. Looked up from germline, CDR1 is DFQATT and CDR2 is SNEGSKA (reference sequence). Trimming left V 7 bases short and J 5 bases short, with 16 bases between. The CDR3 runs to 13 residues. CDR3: CSGRGGLGDTQYF. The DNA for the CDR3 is TGCAGTGGTAGGGGGGGCCTGGGAGATACGCAGTATTTT.

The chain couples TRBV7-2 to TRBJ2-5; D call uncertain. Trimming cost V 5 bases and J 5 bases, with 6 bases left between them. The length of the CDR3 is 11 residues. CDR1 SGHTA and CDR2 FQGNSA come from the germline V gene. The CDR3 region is CASSITETQYF. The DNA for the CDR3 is TGTGCCAGCAGCATCACGGAGACCCAGTACTTC.

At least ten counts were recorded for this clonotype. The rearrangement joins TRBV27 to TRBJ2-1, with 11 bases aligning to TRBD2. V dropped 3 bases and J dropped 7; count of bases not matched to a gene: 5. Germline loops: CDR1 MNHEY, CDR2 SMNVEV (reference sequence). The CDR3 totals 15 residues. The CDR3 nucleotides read TGTGCCAGCAGTTTTAGCGGGGGGGCCAGGAATGAGCAGTTCTTC. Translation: CASSFSGGARNEQFF.

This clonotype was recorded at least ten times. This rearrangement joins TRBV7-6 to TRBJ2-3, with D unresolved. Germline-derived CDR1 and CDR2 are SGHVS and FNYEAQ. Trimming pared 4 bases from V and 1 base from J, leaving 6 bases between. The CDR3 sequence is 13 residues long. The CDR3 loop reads CASSSVRTDTQYF. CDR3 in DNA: TGTGCCAGCAGCTCAGTACGCACAGATACGCAGTATTTT.

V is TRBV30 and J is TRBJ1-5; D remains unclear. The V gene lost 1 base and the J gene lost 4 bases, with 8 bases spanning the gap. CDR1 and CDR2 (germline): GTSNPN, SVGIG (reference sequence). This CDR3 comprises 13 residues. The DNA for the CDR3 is TGTGCCTGGAGTGCCTCCGGTAATCAGCCCCAGCATTTT. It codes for CAWSASGNQPQHF.

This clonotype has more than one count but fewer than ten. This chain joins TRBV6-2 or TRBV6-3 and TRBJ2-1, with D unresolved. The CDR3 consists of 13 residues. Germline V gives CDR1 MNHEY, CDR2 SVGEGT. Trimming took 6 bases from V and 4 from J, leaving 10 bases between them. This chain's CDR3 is CASRGTGYNEQFF. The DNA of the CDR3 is TGTGCCAGCAGGGGCACCGGGTACAATGAGCAGTTCTTC.

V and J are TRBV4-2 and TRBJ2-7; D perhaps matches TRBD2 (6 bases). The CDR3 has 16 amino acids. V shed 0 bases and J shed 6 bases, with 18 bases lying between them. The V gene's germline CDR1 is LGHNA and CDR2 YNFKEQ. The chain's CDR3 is CASSQDKLATLGEQYF. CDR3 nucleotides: TGTGCCAGCAGCCAAGACAAACTAGCAACTCTGGGCGAGCAGTACTTC.

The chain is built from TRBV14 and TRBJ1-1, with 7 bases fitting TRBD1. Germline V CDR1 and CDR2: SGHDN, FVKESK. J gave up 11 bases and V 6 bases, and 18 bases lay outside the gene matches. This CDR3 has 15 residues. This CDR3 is CASRITGEPTLKAFF. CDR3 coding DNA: TGTGCCAGCAGGATAACAGGGGAACCGACTTTGAAGGCTTTCTTT.

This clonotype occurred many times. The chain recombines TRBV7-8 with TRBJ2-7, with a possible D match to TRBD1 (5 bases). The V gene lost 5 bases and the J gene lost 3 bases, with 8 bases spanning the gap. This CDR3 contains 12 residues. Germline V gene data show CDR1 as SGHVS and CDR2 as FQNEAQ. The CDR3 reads CASSVRDYEQYF. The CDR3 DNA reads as TGTGCCAGCAGCGTCAGGGACTACGAGCAGTACTTC. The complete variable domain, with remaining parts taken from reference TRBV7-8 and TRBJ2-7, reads GAGVSQSPRYKVAKRGQDVALRCDPISGHVSLFWYQQALGQGPEFLTYFQNEAQLDKSGLPSDRFFAERPEGSVSTLKIQRTQQEDSAVYLCASSVRDYEQYFGPGTRLTVT.

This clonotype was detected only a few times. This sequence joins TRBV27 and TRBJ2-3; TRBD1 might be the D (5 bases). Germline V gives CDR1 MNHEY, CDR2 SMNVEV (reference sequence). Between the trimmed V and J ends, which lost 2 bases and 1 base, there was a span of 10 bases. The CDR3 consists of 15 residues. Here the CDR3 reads CASSLIGVGTDTQYF. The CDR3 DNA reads TGTGCCAGCAGTTTAATAGGGGTGGGCACAGATACGCAGTATTTT.